The clone carrying this T cell receptor beta chain has a count of ten or more. No antigen is known for it. Construction of TCR beta libraries relied on iRepertoire HTBI primers and on Arm-PCR targeting CDR3 regions. TCRdb ran MiXCR on the multiplex PCR reads and lists one entry per CDR3 protein. The table lists 500,000 to 700,000 distinct CDR3 sequences, under 20% of them singletons. Stated time point: newly diagnosed GD, antithyroid drugs for less than 3 months. Construction of the TCR library relied on RNA isolated from PBMCs. Per American Thyroid Association guidelines, Graves' disease was diagnosed. This entry is derived from a study of regulatory T cells in long-lasting Graves disease. Overall study findings and caveats: Limited samples may have lowered accuracy. Persistent disease was characterized by preferential usage of TRBV28, TRBJ1-2 and TRBJ2-5.

V trimming: 6 bases; J trimming: 4 bases; junction bases outside the gene matches: 6. The CDR3 is 13 amino acids. Per the germline V gene, CDR1 is SNHLY and CDR2 is FYNNEI. The sample also formed part of further work on T cells in Graves' hyperthyroidism and ophthalmopathy. This second report adds: Patients between 18 and 65 years old had hyperthyroidism, newly diagnosed and lasting under 2 months.

The J gene is TRBJ2-7, the V gene TRBV2, with 7 bases lining up with TRBD1. The sample was peripheral blood mononuclear cells (PBMCs), taken at new diagnosis, from a patient treated with antithyroid drugs. The clonotype originates from a woman aged 25 to 39 with Graves disease. The CDR3 here is CASRADREYEQYF. The CDR3 coding sequence is TGTGCCAGCAGGGCCGACAGGGAATACGAGCAGTACTTC.